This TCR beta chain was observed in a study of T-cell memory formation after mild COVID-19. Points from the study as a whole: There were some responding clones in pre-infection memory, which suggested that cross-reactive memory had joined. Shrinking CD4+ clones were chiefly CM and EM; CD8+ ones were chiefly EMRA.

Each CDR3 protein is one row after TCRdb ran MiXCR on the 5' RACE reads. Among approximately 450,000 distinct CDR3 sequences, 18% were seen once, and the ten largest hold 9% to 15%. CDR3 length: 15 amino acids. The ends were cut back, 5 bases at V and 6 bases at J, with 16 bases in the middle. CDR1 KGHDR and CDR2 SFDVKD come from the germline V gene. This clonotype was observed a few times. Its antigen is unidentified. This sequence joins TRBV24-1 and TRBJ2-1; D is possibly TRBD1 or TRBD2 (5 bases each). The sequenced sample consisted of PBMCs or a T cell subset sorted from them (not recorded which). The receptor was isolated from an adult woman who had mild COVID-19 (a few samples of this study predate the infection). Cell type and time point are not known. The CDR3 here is CATSVTGGLPNEQFF. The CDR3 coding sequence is TGTGCCACCAGTGTTACAGGAGGACTTCCCAATGAGCAGTTCTTC.